The rows below give T cell receptor beta chains drawn from one sample of a study of Ad26.COV2.S vaccination and SARS-CoV-2 variants. TCRdb's table, derived via immunoSEQ multiplex PCR, lists solely in-frame clones and lacks some. The profile shows about 430,000 clones, around 90% of them singletons. The input for sequencing was peripheral blood, taken in a trial of Ad26.COV2.S vaccine versus placebo. The origin of the receptors is a person aged 18-65 years who received the Ad26.COV2.S COVID-19 vaccine or a placebo. Both conserved end residues are trimmed from each CDR3. The D gene is left open where the match is weak. For some rows the clone size is stated as once, few or many, or as a class when expanded; others skip it.

D	size	J	V	CDR3
TRBD2	NA	TRBJ2-1	TRBV28	ASSPLAGGYNEQF
TRBD1	NA	TRBJ1-2	TRBV7-9	ASSFRGSEYGYT
NA	NA	TRBJ2-1	TRBV12-5	ASALWGTPEDEQF
TRBD1	NA	TRBJ2-6	TRBV7-2	ASSLGDSTSGANVLT
NA	NA	TRBJ1-6	TRBV4-2	ASSPNPGALDSPLH
NA	NA	TRBJ1-1	TRBV12-3/TRBV12-4	ASTPRAGRAF
NA	NA	TRBJ1-1	TRBV2	ASSAASENTEAF
TRBD1	NA	TRBJ2-1	TRBV5-4	ASSTQGTGGREQF
NA	few	TRBJ2-7	TRBV12-3/TRBV12-4	ASSFEGPTEQY
TRBD1	NA	TRBJ1-2	TRBV19	ASSLRDRGGHGYT
NA	NA	TRBJ1-1	TRBV27	ASSHHRAPNTEAF
TRBD2	NA	TRBJ2-3	TRBV6-4	ASSGLAGADTQY
NA	NA	TRBJ1-3	TRBV30	AWSAGLGNTIY
NA	NA	TRBJ1-1	TRBV4-1	ASSQESPLNTEAF
TRBD1	NA	TRBJ2-7	TRBV15	ATSPAGTGSYEQY
NA	NA	TRBJ2-1	TRBV19	ASTNRAGYNEQF
NA	NA	TRBJ2-1	TRBV5-1	ASSTGRLSSYNEQF